The TCR beta chain under discussion was sequenced for a study of blood T cell repertoires in COVID-19. Study information: Sample material is recorded as cDNA or gDNA derived from T cells, B-cell-depleted T cells, or PBMCs.

CDR3 length: 16 amino acids. Per germline, CDR1 LGHNT and CDR2 FRNRAP. Trimming left V 1 base short and J 2 bases short, with 12 bases between. Methods used by the authors: Estimated nucleated cell counts came from reference gene primer amplification. Produced via immunoSEQ multiplex PCR; TCRdb's table is partial and in-frame only. V, J and clone size were drawn from that table, and D and trimming were deduced from the DNA. The sample records approximately 300,000 clones, around 90% being singletons. This clone was observed a single time. Specimen: PBMCs or T cells enriched from blood (not recorded which). This receptor was obtained from a man aged 55 to 70 who had recovered from COVID-19. The chain couples TRBV12-5 to TRBJ1-5; D may be TRBD1 (5 bases). The CDR3 DNA follows: TGTGCTAGTGGTTTGGGGGCCGGGGGGGGCAATCAGCCCCAGCATTTT. It is translated as CASGLGAGGGNQPQHF.